This is a list of T cell receptor beta chains from one sample in a study of identifying expanded T cells in peripheral blood. The method was immunoSEQ multiplex PCR; TCRdb's version includes in-frame clones alone and lacks a portion of them. The sample holds approximately 94,000 clones, over 80% seen once. The sample was blood. These receptor sequences come from a person aged 18 to 75 in good health. Each CDR3 is given with its conserved first and last residue. The D gene is left open where the match is weak. Clone size is given for some rows only: seen once, a few or many times, or a class if the clone is expanded.

D	V	length	J	size	CDR3	DNA
TRBD1	TRBV15	16	TRBJ1-3	NA	CATSRERQGGGNTIYF	TGTGCCACCAGCAGAGAGCGACAGGGTGGTGGAAACACCATATATTTT
TRBD1	TRBV2	14	TRBJ1-4	NA	CASSGGQGNEKLFF	TGTGCCAGCAGCGGGGGACAGGGTAATGAAAAACTGTTTTTT
NA	TRBV2	14	TRBJ1-5	NA	CASSEQGVRQPQHF	TGTGCCAGCAGCGAACAGGGTGTAAGGCAGCCCCAGCATTTT
NA	TRBV6-6	12	TRBJ1-3	NA	CASRESGNTIYF	TGTGCCAGTAGAGAATCTGGAAACACCATATATTTT
TRBD1	TRBV27	15	TRBJ2-7	NA	CASSLFRDRGREQYF	TGTGCCAGCAGTTTATTCCGGGACAGGGGGCGAGAGCAGTACTTC
NA	TRBV19	18	TRBJ1-5	NA	CASRPARGSPYSNQPQHF	TGTGCCAGCAGACCTGCGAGGGGAAGTCCTTATAGCAATCAGCCCCAGCATTTT
TRBD2	TRBV30	15	TRBJ2-7	NA	CAWTKLAGVGYEQYF	TGTGCCTGGACCAAGCTAGCGGGAGTTGGGTACGAGCAGTACTTC
TRBD1	TRBV11-1	13	TRBJ1-1	NA	CASSTDRTTEAFF	TGTGCCAGCAGCACGGACAGGACGACTGAAGCTTTCTTT
NA	TRBV30	19	TRBJ2-3	NA	CAWSFPLLELASETDTQYF	TGTGCCTGGAGTTTCCCCCTTCTGGAATTGGCTAGCGAGACAGATACGCAGTATTTT
TRBD1	TRBV6-1	13	TRBJ1-5	few	CASIDRDNQPQHF	TGTGCCAGCATCGACAGGGACAATCAGCCCCAGCATTTT
TRBD1	TRBV14	15	TRBJ1-1	NA	CASSPQTGGETEAFF	TGTGCCAGCAGCCCCCAGACAGGGGGCGAAACTGAAGCTTTCTTT
NA	TRBV27	16	TRBJ1-1	NA	CASSLPRRRPNTEAFF	TGTGCCAGCAGTTTACCGCGGAGGAGGCCGAACACTGAAGCTTTCTTT
TRBD2	TRBV12-5	16	TRBJ2-1	NA	CASGLGTSGGPNQQFF	TGTGCTAGTGGTTTGGGGACTAGCGGGGGCCCGAATCAGCAGTTCTTC
NA	TRBV2	14	TRBJ1-4	NA	CASRTTDTSEKLFF	TGTGCCAGCAGGACAACGGACACCTCTGAAAAACTGTTTTTT
NA	TRBV6-6	15	TRBJ2-7	NA	CASSHRDPSSYEQYF	TGTGCCAGCAGTCACCGGGACCCGAGCTCCTACGAGCAGTACTTC
TRBD1	TRBV28	17	TRBJ1-2	NA	CASSDRDRGLNYYGYTF	TGTGCCAGCAGTGACCGGGACAGGGGACTTAACTACTATGGCTACACCTTC
NA	TRBV29-1	13	TRBJ1-5	few	CSVELEHGQPQHF	TGCAGCGTTGAACTGGAGCACGGTCAGCCCCAGCATTTT
NA	TRBV14	14	TRBJ1-2	NA	CASSQDKADYGYTF	TGTGCCAGCAGCCAAGATAAGGCAGACTATGGCTACACCTTC
NA	TRBV6-6	14	TRBJ2-1	NA	CASSLQLPINGQFF	TGTGCCAGCAGTTTACAGTTGCCAATCAATGGGCAGTTCTTC
TRBD1	TRBV5-1	15	TRBJ1-1	NA	CASSYGQVANTEAFF	TGCGCCAGCAGCTACGGACAGGTAGCGAACACTGAAGCTTTCTTT
NA	TRBV20-1	11	TRBJ2-7	NA	CSARVFQEQYF	TGCAGTGCTAGAGTCTTCCAGGAGCAGTACTTC
TRBD2	TRBV27	18	TRBJ2-2	NA	CASSLRFTSGRSPGELFF	TGTGCCAGCAGTTTAAGGTTTACTAGCGGGAGATCACCCGGGGAGCTGTTTTTT
TRBD1	TRBV5-1	15	TRBJ2-5	NA	CASSQSGQGKETQYF	TGCGCCAGCAGCCAGTCGGGACAGGGTAAAGAGACCCAGTACTTC
NA	TRBV30	12	TRBJ1-2	few	CAWSAIGGTYTF	TGTGCCTGGAGTGCAATTGGGGGTACATACACCTTC
TRBD2	TRBV7-6	16	TRBJ2-5	NA	CASSPGLAGEGETQYF	TGTGCCAGCAGCCCAGGACTAGCGGGAGAGGGAGAGACCCAGTACTTC
NA	TRBV19	12	TRBJ1-1	NA	CASTRQNTEAFF	TGTGCCAGTACCCGGCAGAACACTGAAGCTTTCTTT
NA	TRBV12-5	15	TRBJ2-2	NA	CASGNRELLIGELFF	TGTGCTAGTGGCAACAGGGAACTGCTTATCGGGGAGCTGTTTTTT
NA	TRBV7-2	14	TRBJ2-7	NA	CASSLAGLYYEQYF	TGTGCCAGCAGCTTAGCCGGACTGTACTACGAGCAGTACTTC
NA	TRBV1	19	TRBJ1-1	NA	CTSSQEKTGGDEGDTEAFF	TGCACCAGCAGCCAAGAAAAAACAGGGGGCGATGAGGGGGACACTGAAGCTTTCTTT
TRBD1	TRBV5-1	16	TRBJ1-5	NA	CASSPGGAGGNQPQHF	TGCGCCAGCAGCCCTGGAGGGGCAGGGGGGAATCAGCCCCAGCATTTT
NA	TRBV6-1	15	TRBJ1-2	NA	CASSAQGGGDYGYTF	TGTGCCAGCAGTGCACAGGGTGGGGGGGACTATGGCTACACCTTC
NA	TRBV11-3	14	TRBJ2-7	NA	CASSLGRANNEQYF	TGTGCCAGCAGCTTAGGGAGGGCCAACAACGAGCAGTACTTC
TRBD2	TRBV11-2	14	TRBJ2-7	NA	CASRPAGGTYEQYF	TGTGCCAGCAGACCAGCGGGAGGGACCTACGAGCAGTACTTC
TRBD2	TRBV18	14	TRBJ2-1	NA	CASFTSGRNNEQFF	TGTGCCAGCTTCACTAGCGGGAGAAACAATGAGCAGTTCTTC
NA	TRBV30	14	TRBJ1-4	NA	CAWSVDGWGEKLFF	TGTGCCTGGAGTGTAGATGGATGGGGCGAAAAACTGTTTTTT
NA	TRBV30	12	TRBJ1-2	few	CAWSRAVYGYTF	TGTGCCTGGAGTAGGGCGGTCTATGGCTACACCTTC
TRBD2	TRBV28	17	TRBJ2-1	NA	CASSLNDRLAGGNEQFF	TGTGCCAGCAGTTTAAACGATCGACTAGCGGGGGGCAATGAGCAGTTCTTC
NA	TRBV7-6	15	TRBJ2-5	NA	CASSPGGGAPETQYF	TGTGCCAGCAGCCCGGGCGGTGGGGCCCCGGAGACCCAGTACTTC
NA	TRBV7-9	15	TRBJ2-3	few	CASSPGDGGTDTQYF	TGTGCCAGCAGCCCGGGGGACGGAGGCACAGATACGCAGTATTTT
TRBD1	TRBV13	14	TRBJ1-2	NA	CASSSGQGRDGYTF	TGTGCCAGCAGCTCCGGACAGGGGCGGGATGGCTACACCTTC
NA	TRBV11-3	14	TRBJ2-3	NA	CASSQGSRTNTQYF	TGTGCCAGCAGCCAAGGATCGAGGACTAATACGCAGTATTTT